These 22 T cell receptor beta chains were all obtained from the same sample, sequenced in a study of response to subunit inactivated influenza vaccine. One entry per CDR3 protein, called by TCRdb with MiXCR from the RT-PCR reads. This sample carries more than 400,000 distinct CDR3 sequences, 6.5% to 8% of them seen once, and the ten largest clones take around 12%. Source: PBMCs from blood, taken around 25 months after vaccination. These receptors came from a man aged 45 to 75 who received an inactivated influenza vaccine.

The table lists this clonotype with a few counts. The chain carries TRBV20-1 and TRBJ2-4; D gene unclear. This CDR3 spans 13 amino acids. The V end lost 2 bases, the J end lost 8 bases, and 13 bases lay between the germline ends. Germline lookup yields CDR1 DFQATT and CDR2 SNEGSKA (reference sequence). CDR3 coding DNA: TGCAGTGCTAGACCTGGTAGTGGAGACATTCAGTACTTC. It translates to CSARPGSGDIQYF.

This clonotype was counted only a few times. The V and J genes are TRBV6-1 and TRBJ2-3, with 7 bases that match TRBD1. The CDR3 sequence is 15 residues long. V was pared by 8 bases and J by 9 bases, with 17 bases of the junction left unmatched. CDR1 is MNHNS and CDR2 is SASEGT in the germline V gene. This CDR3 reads CASSRGQGSPETQYF. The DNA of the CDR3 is TGTGCCAGCTCGAGGGGGCAGGGCAGTCCCGAGACGCAGTATTTT.

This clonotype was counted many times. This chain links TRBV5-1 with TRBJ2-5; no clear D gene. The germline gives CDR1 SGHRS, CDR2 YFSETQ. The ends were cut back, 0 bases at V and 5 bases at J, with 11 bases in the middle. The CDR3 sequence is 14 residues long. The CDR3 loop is CASSLVAKSETQYF. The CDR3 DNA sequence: TGCGCCAGCAGCTTGGTGGCAAAAAGTGAGACCCAGTACTTC.

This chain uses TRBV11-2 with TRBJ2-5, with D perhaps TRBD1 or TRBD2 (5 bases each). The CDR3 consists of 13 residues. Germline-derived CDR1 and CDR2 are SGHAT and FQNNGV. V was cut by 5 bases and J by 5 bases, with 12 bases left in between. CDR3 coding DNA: TGTGCCAGCAGCCTAGGGACGACGGAGACCCAGTACTTC. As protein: CASSLGTTETQYF.

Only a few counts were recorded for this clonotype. The CDR3: CASSNYQGIHYGYTF. The CDR3 bases are TGTGCCAGCAGCAACTACCAGGGGATCCACTATGGCTACACCTTC. The chain carries TRBV12-3 or TRBV12-4 and TRBJ1-2; weak D call: TRBD1 (6 bases). The V end was cut by 6 bases, the J end by 3 bases, with 17 bases between. The CDR3 spans 15 residues.

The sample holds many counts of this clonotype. The CDR3 DNA reads TGTGCCATCAGTGAGGGGGGTAGGAATCAGCCCCAGCATTTT. Translation: CAISEGGRNQPQHF. The chain has TRBV10-3 and TRBJ1-5, with D possibly matching TRBD1 (5 bases). Trimming shortened V by 2 bases and J by 4 bases, and 9 bases separated the two germline ends. This CDR3 comprises 14 residues. Germline assignment: CDR1 ENHRY and CDR2 SYGVKD.

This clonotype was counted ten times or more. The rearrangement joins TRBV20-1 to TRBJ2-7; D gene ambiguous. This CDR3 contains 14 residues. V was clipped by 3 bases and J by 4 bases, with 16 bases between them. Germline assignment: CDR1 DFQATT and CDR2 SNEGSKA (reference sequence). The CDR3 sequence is CSARANPKGYEQYF. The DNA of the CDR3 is TGCAGTGCTAGGGCCAATCCCAAAGGGTACGAGCAGTACTTC.

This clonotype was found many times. The CDR3 DNA reads as TGCAGTGCGCAACTAGCGGCCAGCTCCTACGAGCAGTACTTC. Translation: CSAQLAASSYEQYF. The chain uses TRBV20-1 and TRBJ2-7; 8 nucleotides match TRBD2. This CDR3 comprises 14 residues. Germline V gene sequence: CDR1 DFQATT, CDR2 SNEGSKA (reference sequence). Trimming at V came to 6 bases and at J to 0 bases, leaving 7 bases not matched to a gene.

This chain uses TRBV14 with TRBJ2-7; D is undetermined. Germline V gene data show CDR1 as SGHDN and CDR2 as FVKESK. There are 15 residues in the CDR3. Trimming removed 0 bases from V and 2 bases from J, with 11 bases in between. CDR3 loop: CASSQDEVRPYEQYF. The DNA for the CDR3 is TGTGCCAGCAGCCAAGATGAAGTCAGGCCCTACGAGCAGTACTTC.

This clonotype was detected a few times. The CDR3 sequence: CASSSHPSRGPYNEQFF. In nucleotides, the CDR3 is TGTGCCAGCAGTTCCCATCCTAGCCGGGGGCCATACAATGAGCAGTTCTTC. This rearrangement joins TRBV6-5 to TRBJ2-1, with D perhaps TRBD1 or TRBD2 (6 bases each). Germline CDR1 is MNHEY and CDR2 is SVGAGI. The CDR3 loop spans 17 amino acids. Between the trimmed V and J ends, which lost 4 bases and 4 bases, there was a span of 20 bases.

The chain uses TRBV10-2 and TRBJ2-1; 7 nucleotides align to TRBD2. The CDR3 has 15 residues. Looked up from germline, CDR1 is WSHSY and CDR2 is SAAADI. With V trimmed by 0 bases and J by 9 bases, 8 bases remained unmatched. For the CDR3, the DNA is TGCGCCAGCAGTGAGTCGATCGGGGGGTACGGTGAGCAGTTCTTC. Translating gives CASSESIGGYGEQFF.

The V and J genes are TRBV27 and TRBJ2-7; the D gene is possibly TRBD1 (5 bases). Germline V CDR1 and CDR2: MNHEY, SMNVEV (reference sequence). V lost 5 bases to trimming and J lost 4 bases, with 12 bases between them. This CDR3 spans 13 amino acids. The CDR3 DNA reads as TGTGCCAGCAGTCCCGTCGACAGATACGAGCAGTACTTC. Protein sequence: CASSPVDRYEQYF.

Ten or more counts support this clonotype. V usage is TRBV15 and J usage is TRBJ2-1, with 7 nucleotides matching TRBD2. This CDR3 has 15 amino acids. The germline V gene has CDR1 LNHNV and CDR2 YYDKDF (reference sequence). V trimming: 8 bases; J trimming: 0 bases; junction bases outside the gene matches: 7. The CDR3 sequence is CATDSSGGSYNEQFF. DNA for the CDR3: TGTGCCACCGATTCTAGCGGAGGCTCCTACAATGAGCAGTTCTTC.

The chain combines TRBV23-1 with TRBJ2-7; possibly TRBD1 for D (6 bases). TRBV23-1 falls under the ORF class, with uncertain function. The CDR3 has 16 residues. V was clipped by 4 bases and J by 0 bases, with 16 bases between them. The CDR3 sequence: CASSRKGETSSYEQYF. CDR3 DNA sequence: TGCGCCAGCAGTCGGAAGGGGGAAACGAGCTCCTACGAGCAGTACTTC.

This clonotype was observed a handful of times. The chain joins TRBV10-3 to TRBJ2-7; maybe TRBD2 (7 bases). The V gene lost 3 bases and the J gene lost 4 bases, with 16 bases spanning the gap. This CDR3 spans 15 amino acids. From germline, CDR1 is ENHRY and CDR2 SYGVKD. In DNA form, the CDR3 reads TGTGCCATCAGTGAATCTGGGGGGGCCTTTTACGAGCAGTACTTC. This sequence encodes CAISESGGAFYEQYF.

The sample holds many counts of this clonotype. The CDR3 sequence: CASSQDRQNSPLHF. The CDR3, as DNA: TGCGCCAGCAGCCAAGACCGGCAGAATTCACCCCTCCACTTT. The V and J genes are TRBV4-1 and TRBJ1-6; D uncertain. Germline V gives CDR1 MGHRA, CDR2 YSYEKL. V gave up 0 bases and J gave up 7 bases, with 7 bases separating them. This CDR3 region has 14 residues.

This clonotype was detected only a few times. The CDR3 loop reads CASSYSLAGDNEQFF. Written as DNA, the CDR3 is TGTGCCAGCAGTTACTCACTAGCGGGGGACAATGAGCAGTTCTTC. The chain employs TRBV6-2 or TRBV6-3 and TRBJ2-1; 11 bases are shared with TRBD2. The V and J ends lost 0 bases and 5 bases, in that order; junction bases with no gene match: 0. This CDR3 is built from 15 residues. Germline V lookup: CDR1 MNHEY, CDR2 SVGEGT.

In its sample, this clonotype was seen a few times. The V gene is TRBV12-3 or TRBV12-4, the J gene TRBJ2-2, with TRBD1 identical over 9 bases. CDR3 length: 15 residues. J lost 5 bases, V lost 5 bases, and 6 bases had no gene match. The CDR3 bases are TGTGCCAGCAGTCCCCGGGACAGGGCTACCGGGGAGCTGTTTTTT. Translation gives CASSPRDRATGELFF.

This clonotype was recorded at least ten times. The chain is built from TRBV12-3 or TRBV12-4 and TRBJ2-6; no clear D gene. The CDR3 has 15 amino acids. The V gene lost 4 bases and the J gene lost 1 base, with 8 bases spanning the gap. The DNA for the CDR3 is TGTGCCAGCAGTTCCAGCGCTTCTGGGGCCAACGTCCTGACTTTC. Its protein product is CASSSSASGANVLTF.

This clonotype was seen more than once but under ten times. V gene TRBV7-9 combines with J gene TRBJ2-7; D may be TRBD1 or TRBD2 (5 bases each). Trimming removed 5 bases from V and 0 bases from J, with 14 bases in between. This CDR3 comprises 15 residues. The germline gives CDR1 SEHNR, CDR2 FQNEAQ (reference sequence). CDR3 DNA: TGTGCCAGCAGCCCCACCGGGACCATCTCCTACGAGCAGTACTTC. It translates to CASSPTGTISYEQYF.

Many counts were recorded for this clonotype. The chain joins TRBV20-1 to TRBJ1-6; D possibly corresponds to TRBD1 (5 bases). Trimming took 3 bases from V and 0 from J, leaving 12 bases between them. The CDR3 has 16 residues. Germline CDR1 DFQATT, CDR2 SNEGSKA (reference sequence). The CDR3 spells CSASWGLSSYNSPLHF. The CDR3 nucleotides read TGCAGTGCTAGTTGGGGCCTGAGCTCCTATAATTCACCCCTCCACTTT.

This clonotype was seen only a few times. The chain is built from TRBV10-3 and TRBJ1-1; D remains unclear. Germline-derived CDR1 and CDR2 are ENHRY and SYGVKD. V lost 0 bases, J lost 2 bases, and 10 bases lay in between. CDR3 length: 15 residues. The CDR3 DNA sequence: TGTGCCATCAGTGAGTCCGGCAGTAAAAACACTGAAGCTTTCTTT. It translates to CAISESGSKNTEAFF.